This entry is about one T cell receptor (beta chain). These data belong to a study of cytomegalovirus exposure and HLA in healthy donors. This CDR3 contains 14 residues. V lost 5 bases and J lost 3; bases outside the gene matches: 2. Germline assignment: CDR1 SGHTA and CDR2 FQGNSA. Repertoires were generated with immunoSEQ multiplex PCR, while TCRdb's copy carries only in-frame clones and drops some. The data contain 140,000 or so clones, roughly 87% of them seen just once; the ten biggest clones take up about 8.2%. The genes are TRBV7-2 and TRBJ2-5; TRBD2 agrees at 11 bases. This clonotype originated in a woman between 18 and 29 years old in good health and CMV-seropositive. Source material: PBMCs. This CDR3 is CASSASGGKETQYF. The CDR3 nucleotides are TGTGCCAGCAGCGCTAGCGGGGGGAAAGAGACCCAGTACTTC.